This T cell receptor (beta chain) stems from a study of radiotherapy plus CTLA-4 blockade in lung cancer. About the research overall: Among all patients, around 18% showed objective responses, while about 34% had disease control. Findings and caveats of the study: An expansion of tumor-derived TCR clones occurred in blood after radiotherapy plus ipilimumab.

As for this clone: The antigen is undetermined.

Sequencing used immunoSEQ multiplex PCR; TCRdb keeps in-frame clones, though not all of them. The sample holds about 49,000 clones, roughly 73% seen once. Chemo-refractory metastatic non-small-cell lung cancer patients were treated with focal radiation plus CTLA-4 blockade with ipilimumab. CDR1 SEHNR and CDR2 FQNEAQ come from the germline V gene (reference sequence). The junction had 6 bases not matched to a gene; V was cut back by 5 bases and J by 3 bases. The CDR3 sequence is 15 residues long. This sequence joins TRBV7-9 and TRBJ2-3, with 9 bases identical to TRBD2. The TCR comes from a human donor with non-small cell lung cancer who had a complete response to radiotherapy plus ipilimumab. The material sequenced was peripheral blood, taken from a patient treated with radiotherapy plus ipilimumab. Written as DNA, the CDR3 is TGTGCCAGCAGCCTAGTAGCGGGAGTAACAGATACGCAGTATTTT. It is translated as CASSLVAGVTDTQYF.